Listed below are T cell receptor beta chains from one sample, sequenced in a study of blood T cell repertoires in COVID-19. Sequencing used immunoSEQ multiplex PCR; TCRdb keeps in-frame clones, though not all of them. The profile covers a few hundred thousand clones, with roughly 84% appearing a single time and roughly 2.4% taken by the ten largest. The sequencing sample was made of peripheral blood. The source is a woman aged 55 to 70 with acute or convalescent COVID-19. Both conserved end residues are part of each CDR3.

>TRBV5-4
CASSPWDRAYEQYF
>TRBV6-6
CASSPTRSGEQETQYF
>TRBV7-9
CASSLASGPRAEAFF
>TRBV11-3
CASSFSGGPADTQYF
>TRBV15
CATRHNTGELFF
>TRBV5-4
CASSEGRSGEQYF
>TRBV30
CAWSSRGRGYTF
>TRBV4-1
CASSQKSGGRTDTQYF
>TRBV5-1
CASSWGQGESEQYF
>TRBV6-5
CASSPNGGNQPQHF
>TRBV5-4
CASSLGGRGGNYGYTF
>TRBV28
CASTGGVSYEQYF
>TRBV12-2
CASRLEMLAADYEQYF
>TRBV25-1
CASSGDRSSTDTQYF
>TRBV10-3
CAISESTGTNYGYTF
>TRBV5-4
CASSFRGSNLHGYTF
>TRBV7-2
CASSLGQAGGQAFF
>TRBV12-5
CASGWRTSSQETQYF
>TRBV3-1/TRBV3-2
CASSRLAGGPGELFF
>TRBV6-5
CASKTGSSYNSPLHF
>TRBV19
CASSKDRLNTEAFF
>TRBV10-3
CAISDGPGQETQYF
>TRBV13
CASSSRIPGNTIYF
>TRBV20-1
CSAVTDYGYTF
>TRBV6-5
CASRTTGGYGYTF
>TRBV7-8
CASSLVLMQTNNYGYTF
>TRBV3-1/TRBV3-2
CASSQGRLAGATDTQYF
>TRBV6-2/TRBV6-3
CASSSRGEQFYGYTF
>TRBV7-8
CASSFGLAGPYEQYF
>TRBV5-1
CASSLRTDANYGYTF
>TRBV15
CATSRDGRGGKNEQFF
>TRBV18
CASSPPRGETQYF
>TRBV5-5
CASSAWTGVNEQFF
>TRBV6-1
CASSEGTATNYGYTF
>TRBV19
CASSITSGQTGGELFF
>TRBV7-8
CASSRRGQKNTEAFF
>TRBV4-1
CASSQGGGSGNTIYF
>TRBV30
CAWSEGAAQYF
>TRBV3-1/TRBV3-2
CASSHVWDRRNHNYGYTF
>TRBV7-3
CASSVDRGPYEQYF
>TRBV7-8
CASSDRRDRVEYGYTF
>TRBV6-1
CASSRRTGGRTEAFF
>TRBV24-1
CATSDAPGLATDTQYF
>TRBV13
CASSLRQRPNYGYTF
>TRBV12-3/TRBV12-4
CASRTGTGSGYTF
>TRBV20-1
CSASLGGFEAFF
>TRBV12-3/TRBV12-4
CASSFRDTQYF
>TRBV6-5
CASRLSSSGEQFF
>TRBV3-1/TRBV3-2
CASRAPGVFTEAFF
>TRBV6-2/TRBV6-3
CASSPWTSGGLDTQYF
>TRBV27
CASSFSRGGETQYF
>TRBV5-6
CASSFGLAGGTYEQYF
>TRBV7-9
CASSSGSYYGYTF
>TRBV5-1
CASSLETVSAAFF
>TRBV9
CASSDSGTSYNEQFF
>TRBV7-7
CASSPGGLTDTQYF
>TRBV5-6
CASSALQSSGANVLTF
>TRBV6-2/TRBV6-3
CASSYSLGRVGGNEQFF
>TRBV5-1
CASSRQGDDGYTF
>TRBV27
CASSLVQGSYEQYF